This T cell receptor (beta chain) was identified in a study of blood T cell repertoires in COVID-19. Study information: Samples of COVID-19 (acute and convalescent) were obtained from the United States, Italy and Spain.

Assignments of participants to cohorts depended upon their own reported clinical history. Symptom resolution, clearance, or two negative PCRs marked the recovered donors of Cohort 3. Clones were sequenced by immunoSEQ multiplex PCR, and TCRdb holds only the in-frame ones, with some missing. Of 250,000 to 400,000 clones listed, more than 70% were seen once; the top ten hold roughly 5.2%. The TCR sequence derives from a woman aged 25 to 39 who had recovered from COVID-19. The sample comprised PBMCs or T cells enriched from blood (not recorded which).

CDR3 DNA sequence: TGTGCCAGCAGCAACCAAGCGGGGGGCAAGAATGAGCAGTTCTTC. Protein sequence: CASSNQAGGKNEQFF. The rearrangement links TRBV5-4 to TRBJ2-1; 9 bases are a match to TRBD2. The germline V gene encodes CDR1 SGHNT and CDR2 YYREEE (reference sequence). The CDR3 is 15 amino acids. Trimming removed 4 bases from V and 7 bases from J; junction bases left unmatched: 9.